This TCR beta chain comes out of a study of coeliac disease. The study, taken as a whole, reports: Largely private TRB repertoires meant most sequences were sample-unique.

TCRdb keeps only in-frame clones here, not all; method: immunoSEQ multiplex PCR. The sample consists of 3,500 to 5,500 clones, 62% of them appearing once. The V gene end was trimmed by 0 bases and the J gene end by 3 bases; junction bases not matched to a gene: 5. This CDR3 has 15 residues. The germline CDR1 and CDR2 sequences are SGHRS and YFSETQ. This clone has just a few counts. No antigen is known for it. This TCR derives from a woman younger than 30 with active celiac disease. The sample comprised intraepithelial lymphocytes from the gut. This rearrangement joins TRBV5-1 to TRBJ1-2, with 7 bases identical to TRBD1. The CDR3 DNA sequence: TGCGCCAGCAGCTTGGAGGGGGCGGACTACTATGGCTACACCTTC. Translating gives CASSLEGADYYGYTF.